The T cell receptor beta chain under discussion was sequenced for a study of T cells in localized non-small cell lung cancer. General study points: Heterogeneity cannot be ruled out, as sequencing used one tumor region only. Out of the top 100 tumor clones, a median around 50 were seen in adjacent lung. Of the tissues analyzed, uninvolved adjacent lung showed maximal T cell clonality, greater than tumor.

The CDR3 sequence is 14 residues long. V trimming: 4 bases; J trimming: 3 bases; junction bases outside the gene matches: 9. In germline, CDR1 is SQVTM, CDR2 ANQGSEA. TCRdb's table, derived via immunoSEQ multiplex PCR, lists solely in-frame clones and lacks some. The table lists 30,000 or so clones, around 89% of them singletons. This clone appeared a single time. What it binds is not known. The V gene is TRBV29-1, the J gene TRBJ2-7, with TRBD1 matching 7 bases. The TCR was taken from a woman between 35 and 75 years old with stage I lung adenocarcinoma. The specimen was peripheral blood, collected before any cancer treatment. This CDR3 reads CSVARQGPLYEQYF. The CDR3 region has the DNA TGCAGCGTTGCCAGACAGGGACCCCTCTACGAGCAGTACTTC.